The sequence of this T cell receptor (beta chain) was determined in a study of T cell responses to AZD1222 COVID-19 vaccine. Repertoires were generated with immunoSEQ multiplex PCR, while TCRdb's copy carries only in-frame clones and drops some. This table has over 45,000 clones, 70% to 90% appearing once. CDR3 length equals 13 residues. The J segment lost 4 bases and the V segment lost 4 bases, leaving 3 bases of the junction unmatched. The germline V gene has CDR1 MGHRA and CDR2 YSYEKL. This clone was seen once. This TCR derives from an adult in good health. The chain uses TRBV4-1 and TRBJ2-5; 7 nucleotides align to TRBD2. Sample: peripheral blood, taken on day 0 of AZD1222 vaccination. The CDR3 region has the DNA TGCGCCAGCAGCCGAGTAGCGGGAGAGACCCAGTACTTC. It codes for CASSRVAGETQYF.